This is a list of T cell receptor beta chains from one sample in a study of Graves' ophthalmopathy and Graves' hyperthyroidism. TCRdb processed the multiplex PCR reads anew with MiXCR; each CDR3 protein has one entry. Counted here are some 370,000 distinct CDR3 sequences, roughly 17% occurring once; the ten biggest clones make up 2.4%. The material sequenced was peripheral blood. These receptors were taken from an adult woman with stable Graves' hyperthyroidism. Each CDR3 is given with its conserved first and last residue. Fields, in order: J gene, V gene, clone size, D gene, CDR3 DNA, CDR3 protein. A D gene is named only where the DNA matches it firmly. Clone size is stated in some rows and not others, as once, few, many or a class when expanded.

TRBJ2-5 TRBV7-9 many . TGTGCCAGCAGCTTAGTCGCGGGTGCGGAGACCCAGTACTTC CASSLVAGAETQYF
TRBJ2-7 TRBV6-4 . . TGTGCCAGCAGTTACCTTCAAGACAGCGGCGAGCAGTACTTC CASSYLQDSGEQYF
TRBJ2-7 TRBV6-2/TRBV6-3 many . TGTGCCAGCAACTTACCCCCCGGCGAGCAGTACTTC CASNLPPGEQYF
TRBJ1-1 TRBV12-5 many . TGTGCTAGTGGTTCCCCAGGCCCAATGAACACTGAAGCTTTCTTT CASGSPGPMNTEAFF
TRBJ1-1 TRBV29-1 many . TGCAGCGTTGAGGTCCTTGGTCAGATGAACACTGAAGCTTTCTTT CSVEVLGQMNTEAFF
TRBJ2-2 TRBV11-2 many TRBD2 TGTGCCAGCAGCACCCCGCGGACTAGCGGGAGTACCACCGGGGAGCTGTTTTTT CASSTPRTSGSTTGELFF
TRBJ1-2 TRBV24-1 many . TGTGCCACCAGTGATGATGACGGAGCTAACTATGGCTACACCTTC CATSDDDGANYGYTF
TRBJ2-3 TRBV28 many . TGTGCCAGCAGCTTACCCCTGACAGATACGCAGTATTTT CASSLPLTDTQYF
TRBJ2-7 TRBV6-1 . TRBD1 TGTGCCAGCTCCAGCACAGGGGTCGGCGAGCAGTACTTC CASSSTGVGEQYF
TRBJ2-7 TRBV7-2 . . TGTGCCAGCAGCCCTTATGGTCCAGGGGCCCCCTACGAGCAGTACTTC CASSPYGPGAPYEQYF
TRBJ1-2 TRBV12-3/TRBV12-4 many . TGTGCCAGCAGTTTGGATACGGGGGTAAATGGCTACACCTTC CASSLDTGVNGYTF
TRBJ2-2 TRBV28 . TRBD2 TGTGCCAGCAGTCCTGCGTGGAGCGGGAGGTTCGGGGAGCTGTTTTTT CASSPAWSGRFGELFF
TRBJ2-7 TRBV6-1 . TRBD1 TGTGCCACACAGGGGCCCGATCCGGGCGAGCAGTACTTC CATQGPDPGEQYF
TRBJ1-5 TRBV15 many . TGTGCCACCAGCAGAGTAGAAGGGCGCAATCAGCCCCAGCATTTT CATSRVEGRNQPQHF
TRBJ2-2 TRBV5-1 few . TGCGCCAGCAGCTTGGCCGGTGGGCCAAACACCGGGGAGCTGTTTTTT CASSLAGGPNTGELFF
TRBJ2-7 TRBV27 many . TGTGCCAGCAGGAAACGCGGGGAATCCTACGAGCAGTACTTC CASRKRGESYEQYF
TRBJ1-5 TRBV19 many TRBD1 TGTGCCAGTAGTACACCCGGACAGGGAACTAATCAGCCCCAGCATTTT CASSTPGQGTNQPQHF
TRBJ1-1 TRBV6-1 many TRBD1 TGTGCCAGCACTCGCGGACAGGGGTACACTGAAGCTTTCTTT CASTRGQGYTEAFF
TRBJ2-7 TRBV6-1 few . TGTGCCAGCACCGACACAGACAGTACCTACGAGCAGTACTTC CASTDTDSTYEQYF
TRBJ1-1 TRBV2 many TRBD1 TGTGCCAGCAGTGAAGAGACAGGGGCTGAAGCTTTCTTT CASSEETGAEAFF
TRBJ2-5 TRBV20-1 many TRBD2 TGCAGTGCTAGACCGAATCTAGCGGGAGGAGCCGTGGAGACCCAGTACTTC CSARPNLAGGAVETQYF
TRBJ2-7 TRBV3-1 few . TGTGCCAGCAGCCAAGTTAACAGGTTAATCTACGAGCAGTACTTC CASSQVNRLIYEQYF
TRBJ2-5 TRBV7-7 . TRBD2 TGTGCCAGCAGCCCCTCACTAGCGGGGGGGGAGACCCAGTACTTC CASSPSLAGGETQYF
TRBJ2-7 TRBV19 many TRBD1 TGTGCCAGTAGTGCGGACAGGGGGAGCTACGAGCAGTACTTC CASSADRGSYEQYF
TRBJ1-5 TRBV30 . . TGTGCCTGGAGTTTGGTTAATACGCCCCAGCATTTT CAWSLVNTPQHF
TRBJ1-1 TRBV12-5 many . TGTGCTAGTGGTCAGGGACACCCGAACACTGAAGCTTTCTTT CASGQGHPNTEAFF
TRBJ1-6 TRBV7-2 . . TGTGCCAGCAGCTTACAGGAGGGGCCGCCTAATTCACCCCTCCACTTT CASSLQEGPPNSPLHF
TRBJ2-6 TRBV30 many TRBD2 TGTGCCTGGAGTGTACTAGCGGGAGCTGGGGCCAACGTCCTGACTTTC CAWSVLAGAGANVLTF
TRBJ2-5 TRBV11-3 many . TGTGCCAGCAGCTTAAATTATGGGGAGACCCAGTACTTC CASSLNYGETQYF
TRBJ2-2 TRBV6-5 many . TGTGCCAGCAGTTACTCGCTTGCAGGGTATATAGGCGGGGAGCTGTTTTTT CASSYSLAGYIGGELFF
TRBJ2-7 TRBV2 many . TGTGCCAGCAGTGAATTGTACGAGCAGTACTTC CASSELYEQYF
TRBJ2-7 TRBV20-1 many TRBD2 TGCAGTGCCGACGGGACTAGCTCCTACGAGCAGTACTTC CSADGTSSYEQYF
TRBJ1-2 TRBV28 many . TGTGCCAGCAGTTTAGGGGCGGGGGGCAGCTATGGCTACACCTTC CASSLGAGGSYGYTF
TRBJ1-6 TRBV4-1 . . TGCGCCAGCAGCCAAGGAGCGGGACTTAATTCACCCCTCCACTTT CASSQGAGLNSPLHF
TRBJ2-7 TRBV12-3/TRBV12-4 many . TGTGCCAGCAGTTTAGCGTTTGGGGGACTCGAATACGAGCAGTACTTC CASSLAFGGLEYEQYF
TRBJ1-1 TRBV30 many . TGTGCCTTCTGGACCAGGGGCACTGAAGCTTTCTTT CAFWTRGTEAFF
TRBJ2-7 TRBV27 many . TGTGCCAGCAGTTCCGCTTTCCTCTCCTACGAGCAGTACTTC CASSSAFLSYEQYF
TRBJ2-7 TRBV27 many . TGTGCCAGCAGTTTAGCCCCGAACCTCCCAGGTTACTCCTACGAGCAGTACTTC CASSLAPNLPGYSYEQYF
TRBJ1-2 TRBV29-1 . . TGCAGCGTCGTGGGCACCCTCGATGGCTACACCTTC CSVVGTLDGYTF
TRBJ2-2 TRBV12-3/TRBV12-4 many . TGTGCCAGCAACCATTACTCCCGCGGGCTCACGAACACCGGGGAGCTGTTTTTT CASNHYSRGLTNTGELFF